The 30 T cell receptor beta chains reported below all come from one sample, sequenced in a study of human T cells and chemical hapten exposure. TCRdb re-derived calls from the RACE reads in MiXCR, one entry per CDR3 protein. The sample holds 40,000 to 50,000 distinct CDR3 sequences, around 11% seen once. Noted time point: pre-sensitization, week 0. Treatment noted: therapeutic diphenylcyclopropenone sensitization with weekly scalp DPC. Source: whole blood, taken in connection with sensitization to the hapten diphenylcyclopropenone (DPC). These receptors came from a woman in her 30s with alopecia areata. Some clones in this sample may be carry-over from other donors' samples.

The chain links TRBV30 to TRBJ2-3; D is unresolved. The CDR3 is 14 amino acids. Germline V gene lookup returns CDR1 GTSNPN and CDR2 SVGIG (reference sequence). V was clipped by 8 bases and J by 3 bases, with 18 bases between them. The CDR3 region has the DNA TGTGCCACCACGACCGCGTCTGGGACAGATACGCAGTATTTT. Translation: CATTTASGTDTQYF.

This clonotype was recorded at least ten times. V and J are TRBV7-6 and TRBJ1-5, with a weak D call TRBD1 (5 bases). Between the trimmed V and J ends, which lost 5 bases and 6 bases, there was a span of 17 bases. The CDR3 runs 15 residues. Germline assignment: CDR1 SGHVS and CDR2 FNYEAQ. DNA for the CDR3: TGTGCCAGCAGCCCCGCCGGGGGGGGAGTTCAGCCCCAGCATTTT. This encodes CASSPAGGGVQPQHF.

The chain employs TRBV29-1 and TRBJ2-3; 9 nucleotides line up with TRBD1. The CDR3 sequence is 13 residues long. Germline assignment: CDR1 SQVTM and CDR2 ANQGSEA. J gave up 2 bases and V 6 bases, and 3 bases lay outside the gene matches. The CDR3 is CSVGDRATDTQYF. The CDR3 DNA reads TGCAGCGTGGGGGACAGGGCCACAGATACGCAGTATTTT.

The chain combines TRBV5-1 with TRBJ1-4; 9 bases are shared with TRBD1. The junction had 8 bases not matched to a gene; V was cut back by 4 bases and J by 10 bases. Germline CDR1 is SGHRS and CDR2 is YFSETQ. This CDR3 is built from 14 residues. The DNA for the CDR3 is TGCGCCAGCAGCGATGGACAGGGGCACGGAAAACTGTTTTTT. This sequence encodes CASSDGQGHGKLFF.

This clonotype was seen at least ten times. The chain has TRBV18 and TRBJ1-1, with TRBD1 matching over 7 bases. Germline CDR1 and CDR2: KGHSH and LQKENI. The CDR3 spans 13 residues. Trimming cost V 6 bases and J 3 bases; bases outside gene matches: 4. The CDR3 DNA follows: TGTGCCAGCTCCTGGACAGGCGACACTGAAGCTTTCTTT. It yields the protein CASSWTGDTEAFF. The variable domain in full, with the rest retrieved from reference TRBV18 and TRBJ1-1, is NAGVMQNPRHLVRRRGQEARLRCSPMKGHSHVYWYRQLPEEGLKFMVYLQKENIIDESGMPKERFSAEFPKEGPSILRIQQVVRGDSAAYFCASSWTGDTEAFFGQGTRLTVV.

The sample holds many counts of this clonotype. The chain recombines TRBV6-2 or TRBV6-3 with TRBJ2-6; maybe TRBD2 (5 bases). The CDR3 runs 19 residues. Trimming pared 2 bases from V and 0 bases from J, leaving 17 bases between. The germline V gene encodes CDR1 MNHEY and CDR2 SVGEGT. CDR3 amino acids: CASSYVDRGISSGANVLTF. CDR3 DNA: TGTGCCAGCAGTTACGTTGATCGGGGAATCAGCTCTGGGGCCAACGTCCTGACTTTC.

Only a few counts were recorded for this clonotype. The chain links TRBV20-1 to TRBJ2-3; 9 bases fit TRBD2. J lost 0 bases, V lost 3 bases, and 4 bases had no gene match. The CDR3 is 15 amino acids. Germline V lookup: CDR1 DFQATT, CDR2 SNEGSKA (reference sequence). The CDR3 loop reads CSASPSGASTDTQYF. The CDR3 bases are TGCAGTGCTAGCCCTAGCGGGGCTAGCACAGATACGCAGTATTTT.

This clonotype occurred many times. The chain joins TRBV5-1 to TRBJ2-3; no definite D call. The CDR3 spans 14 residues. V was pared by 0 bases and J by 6 bases, with 11 bases between. The germline V gene encodes CDR1 SGHRS and CDR2 YFSETQ. CDR3 bases: TGCGCCAGCAGCTTGGAGCCGCCTTCGGATACGCAGTATTTT. It codes for CASSLEPPSDTQYF.

This clonotype appeared a few times. The rearrangement joins TRBV20-1 to TRBJ1-1; TRBD1 matches at 7 bases. Germline CDR1 reads DFQATT; CDR2 reads SNEGSKA (reference sequence). Trimming took 2 bases from V and 1 from J; bases not matched to a gene: 10. This CDR3 spans 16 amino acids. The CDR3 region is CSARTIPRTGNTEAFF. In nucleotides, the CDR3 is TGCAGTGCTAGAACTATCCCGCGGACAGGGAACACTGAAGCTTTCTTT.

V is TRBV6-5 and J is TRBJ2-1; tentatively, D is TRBD1 (5 bases). The CDR3 extends over 16 amino acids. Germline CDR1 is MNHEY and CDR2 is SVGAGI. V shed 0 bases and J shed 0 bases, with 9 bases lying between them. CDR3 residues: CASSYSRGYSYNEQFF. CDR3 DNA sequence: TGTGCCAGCAGTTACTCTAGGGGCTACTCCTACAATGAGCAGTTCTTC.

This clonotype was seen ten or more times. The chain is built from TRBV6-6 and TRBJ2-5, with D possibly TRBD2 on 5 matching bases. There are 13 residues in the CDR3. The germline CDR1 and CDR2 sequences are MNHNY and SVGAGI (reference sequence). V was shortened by 5 bases and J by 2 bases, with 9 bases between the two germline ends. This CDR3 is CASSQAAQETQYF. CDR3 bases: TGTGCCAGCAGTCAAGCGGCACAAGAGACCCAGTACTTC.

This clonotype was detected many times. The genes are TRBV7-8 and TRBJ2-7; D not resolved. Germline assignment: CDR1 SGHVS and CDR2 FQNEAQ. The V gene lost 2 bases and the J gene lost 6 bases, with 11 bases spanning the gap. The length of the CDR3 is 13 residues. For the CDR3, the DNA is TGTGCCAGCAGCTTATGGCAGGATACCGAGCAGTACTTC. Protein product: CASSLWQDTEQYF.

This clonotype was detected only a few times. V usage is TRBV14 and J usage is TRBJ2-7, with D perhaps matching TRBD1 or TRBD2 (5 bases each). Trimming shortened V by 0 bases and J by 4 bases, and 16 bases separated the two germline ends. Germline V gene lookup returns CDR1 SGHDN and CDR2 FVKESK. The CDR3 covers 16 residues. The CDR3 reads CASSQDRGQGRYEQYF. The CDR3 nucleotides read TGTGCCAGCAGCCAAGATCGAGGGCAGGGCCGATACGAGCAGTACTTC.

This clonotype was seen repeatedly, ten times or more. The CDR3 reads CASSSSLFQQYF. In nucleotides, the CDR3 is TGTGCCAGCAGCTCCTCTTTGTTCCAGCAGTACTTC. This chain uses TRBV28 with TRBJ2-7, with D unclear. Deletions cut 6 bases from V and 8 bases from J, with 14 bases between. CDR1 MDHEN and CDR2 SYDVKM come from the germline V gene. This CDR3 has 12 residues.

The rearrangement links TRBV7-2 to TRBJ1-1; tentative D call: TRBD1 (6 bases). CDR3 length: 13 amino acids. V lost 2 bases to trimming and J lost 7 bases, with 11 bases between them. Germline CDR1 and CDR2: SGHTA and FQGNSA. DNA for the CDR3: TGTGCCAGCAGCTTAAGGGACATCAATGAAGCTTTCTTT. It codes for CASSLRDINEAFF.

Ten or more counts support this clonotype. This chain links TRBV11-2 with TRBJ2-7; 10 bases align to TRBD1. Unmatched junction bases numbered 3, after V lost 4 bases and J lost 0 bases. The length of the CDR3 is 15 residues. The germline V gene encodes CDR1 SGHAT and CDR2 FQNNGV. Written as DNA, the CDR3 is TGTGCCAGCAGCTCGGGACAGGGGTTCTCCTACGAGCAGTACTTC. Protein product: CASSSGQGFSYEQYF.

This clonotype turned up a few times. V is TRBV29-1 and J is TRBJ2-3; D may be TRBD2 (7 bases). This CDR3 has 14 amino acids. Germline V gives CDR1 SQVTM, CDR2 ANQGSEA. CDR3 nucleotide sequence: TGCAGTGCCAGGGGCGGGAGCTTCGCAGATACGCAGTATTTT. This codes for CSARGGSFADTQYF.

This clonotype has a count of ten or more. This sequence joins TRBV10-1 and TRBJ2-7; TRBD2 matches at 8 bases. V shed 3 bases and J 6 bases; nucleotides not matched to a gene: 7. CDR1 and CDR2 from the germline V gene are WNHNN and SYGVQD (reference sequence). The CDR3 runs to 14 residues. DNA of the CDR3: TGCGCCAGCAGTGAAGAGCGGGAGAATCGCGAGCAGTACTTC. Translation: CASSEERENREQYF.

This clonotype was seen only a few times. The chain joins TRBV11-2 to TRBJ2-1; D not resolved. The CDR3 is made up of 16 amino acids. Germline V gene data show CDR1 as SGHAT and CDR2 as FQNNGV. Trimming cost V 4 bases and J 0 bases, with 13 bases left between them. In DNA, the CDR3 is TGTGCCAGCAGCTCCCCGGATGTGAGCTCCTACAATGAGCAGTTCTTC. Translated, it gives CASSSPDVSSYNEQFF. Full variable domain (missing parts from reference TRBV11-2 and TRBJ2-1): EAGVAQSPRYKIIEKRQSVAFWCNPISGHATLYWYQQILGQGPKLLIQFQNNGVVDDSQLPKDRFSAERLKGVDSTLKIQPAKLEDSAVYLCASSSPDVSSYNEQFFGPGTRLTVL.

The table lists this clonotype with a few counts. The rearrangement uses TRBV28 and TRBJ1-2; D is possibly TRBD1 (5 bases). Trimming took 6 bases from V and 4 from J, leaving 15 bases between them. The CDR3 extends over 14 amino acids. Germline CDR1 MDHEN, CDR2 SYDVKM. The CDR3 sequence: CASRLTVTVYGYTF. In DNA form, the CDR3 reads TGTGCCAGCAGATTGACGGTGACAGTCTATGGCTACACCTTC.

This clonotype has just a few counts. The chain links TRBV9 to TRBJ2-7; D perhaps matches TRBD2 (5 bases). The length of the CDR3 is 15 residues. CDR1 SGDLS and CDR2 YYNGEE come from the germline V gene. V gave up 0 bases and J gave up 3 bases, with 13 bases separating them. The CDR3 protein is CASSVESGRVYEQYF. CDR3 in DNA: TGTGCCAGCAGCGTAGAGTCTGGGCGGGTCTACGAGCAGTACTTC.

The genes are TRBV7-2 and TRBJ2-7; 8 bases align to TRBD2. The CDR3 runs to 15 residues. Trimming cost V 8 bases and J 4 bases; bases outside gene matches: 13. Germline CDR1 is SGHTA and CDR2 is FQGNSA. The chain's CDR3 is CASAQAGGRSYEQYF. The CDR3 DNA is TGTGCCAGCGCGCAGGCGGGGGGAAGAAGTTACGAGCAGTACTTC.

The rearrangement uses TRBV28 and TRBJ2-7; possible D gene TRBD2, 5 bases. With 9 bases removed from V and 2 bases from J, the gap between germline ends came to 20 bases. Germline V gene data show CDR1 as MDHEN and CDR2 as SYDVKM. This CDR3 region has 15 residues. The CDR3 region is CARTTRRAEPYEQYF. In DNA form, the CDR3 reads TGTGCCAGGACCACCCGTCGAGCGGAACCCTACGAGCAGTACTTC.

The chain links TRBV4-3 to TRBJ1-1; D unclear. Germline lookup yields CDR1 LGHNA and CDR2 YSLEER. The CDR3 runs to 13 residues. Trimming shortened V by 2 bases and J by 1 base, and 5 bases separated the two germline ends. DNA of the CDR3: TGCGCCAGCAGCCAAAACAGGAACACTGAAGCTTTCTTT. Protein: CASSQNRNTEAFF.

This clonotype occurred many times. The V and J genes are TRBV18 and TRBJ1-1; D ambiguous. The V end lost 2 bases, the J end lost 5 bases, and 9 bases lay between the germline ends. The germline gives CDR1 KGHSH, CDR2 LQKENI. The CDR3 contains 13 residues. The CDR3 DNA reads as TGTGCCAGCTCACCATTTGGAAGAACTGAAGCTTTCTTT. It translates to CASSPFGRTEAFF.

This clonotype was observed at least ten times. The chain is built from TRBV9 and TRBJ2-1, with D hard to call. This CDR3 has 10 amino acids. Trimming took 2 bases from V and 7 from J, leaving 1 base between them. CDR1 SGDLS and CDR2 YYNGEE come from the germline V gene. CDR3 sequence reads: CASSVNEQFF. The CDR3 region has the DNA TGTGCCAGCAGCGTTAATGAGCAGTTCTTC.

In its sample, this clonotype was seen many times. V and J are TRBV7-9 and TRBJ2-1, with 7 nucleotides matching TRBD2. The V and J ends lost 2 bases and 6 bases, in that order; junction bases with no gene match: 13. From germline, CDR1 is SEHNR and CDR2 FQNEAQ (reference sequence). The CDR3 contains 17 residues. In DNA, the CDR3 is TGTGCCAGCAGCTTACCTCAACTCGCGGGAGTTGCCAATGAGCAGTTCTTC. This gives the protein CASSLPQLAGVANEQFF.

This clonotype was counted ten times or more. The J gene is TRBJ2-5, the V gene TRBV2; 10 bases agree with TRBD2. The V gene's germline CDR1 is SNHLY and CDR2 FYNNEI. This CDR3 is built from 15 residues. Trimming removed 3 bases from V and 4 bases from J; junction bases left unmatched: 5. CDR3 residues: CASSDASGSRETQYF. The CDR3 coding sequence is TGTGCCAGCAGTGACGCTAGCGGGAGCCGAGAGACCCAGTACTTC.

The chain is built from TRBV20-1 and TRBJ2-1; D not certain. V lost 2 bases, J lost 6 bases, and 8 bases lay in between. The CDR3 is 12 amino acids. Looked up from germline, CDR1 is DFQATT and CDR2 is SNEGSKA (reference sequence). CDR3: CSARSSPNEQFF. The CDR3 nucleotides read TGCAGTGCTAGAAGTTCCCCCAATGAGCAGTTCTTC.

This clonotype was recorded many times. The chain combines TRBV29-1 with TRBJ2-3; the D gene could be TRBD1 or TRBD2 (5 bases each). Germline values: CDR1 SQVTM, CDR2 ANQGSEA. The CDR3 extends over 14 amino acids. Trimming stripped 5 bases from V and 6 bases from J, with 18 bases between. CDR3 loop: CSVRGGDQADTQYF. CDR3 DNA sequence: TGCAGCGTTCGAGGTGGGGACCAGGCCGATACGCAGTATTTT.